This T cell receptor beta chain is from a study of blood T cell repertoires in COVID-19 (dated by TCRdb to about 2020). Describing the broader study: The collaborator samples originated in the United States, Italy and Spain and spanned the acute and convalescent phases of COVID-19. The dataset comprised deeply sampled blood TCRbeta repertoires from subjects exposed to, actively infected with, or recovered from COVID-19. The repertoires were released in a freely available public database intended as a resource for research on the immune response to SARS-CoV-2. Where available, HLA class I and class II types were obtained from metadata supplied by the sample provider rather than from assay-based typing. The samples were drawn from the first 160 participants of the ongoing ImmuneRACE study and from 950 to 1,500 subjects provided by 6 global collaborators. A de-identified subject ID, COVID-19 status, age in years and sex were almost always included in the sample metadata. The material from the prospective study consisted of cDNA or gDNA derived from T cells, B-cell-depleted T cells, or PBMCs. The paper as a whole reports these results and caveats: The quantity of clinical and demographic metadata differed by source and by participant and was supplied without curation.

The immunoSEQ Assay, a bias-controlled multiplex PCR, was used to amplify TCRbeta CDR3 regions from genomic DNA. As for the original processing: Within the assay, amplification of reference gene primers was used to estimate how many nucleated cells each sample contained. To quantify the absolute abundance of each unique TCRbeta CDR3 rearrangement, sequence reads were collapsed and filtered. For each sample, productive Simpson clonality was calculated as the square root of Simpson's diversity index across productive rearrangements. The table was pulled from immuneACCESS by TCRdb, which kept in-frame rearrangements only. Such tables lose some clones; where checked, under half of the loss comes from unresolved V genes, and the rest has no known cause. D and trimming come from the DNA, and the V and J calls and clone size come from that table. This sample holds 55,000 to 90,000 clones; more than 85% were observed only once. The top ten clones comprise about an eighth of the sample.

Each collaborating institution followed its own protocols to collect whole blood in K2EDTA tubes. For TCRbeta analysis, collaborators shipped samples in one of three forms: frozen whole blood, isolated PBMCs, or DNA extracted from either of those sample types. The CDR3 runs 13 residues from the cysteine to the phenylalanine. The read is trimmed to its CDR3 DNA, 39 bases read in frame from base 1. V gives up 3 bases and J gives up 7 bases, and the segment between their germline ends measures 10 bases. From the germline V gene, CDR1 is MDHEN and CDR2 is SYDVKM. As concerns this clone: Its cognate antigen has yet to be identified. No qualities accompany the bases; no much larger clone lies one base away.

The chain is made from TRBV28 and TRBJ2-1; perhaps TRBD2 is the D gene, with 5 bases matching. Sequencing used peripheral blood. The receptor comes from a human donor with active COVID-19. The donor label of this sample is uncertain. The DNA sequence is as follows: TGTGCCAGCAGTTTTGGACGAGGGAATGAGCAGTTCTTC. It translates as CASSFGRGNEQFF.